These T cell receptor beta chains were read from a single sample in a study of blood T cell repertoires in COVID-19. Repertoires were generated with immunoSEQ multiplex PCR, while TCRdb's copy carries only in-frame clones and drops some. The sample carries around 170,000 clones, approximately 88% recorded once. Material: peripheral blood. These receptors all stem from a man aged 55 to 69 with acute or convalescent COVID-19. CDR3s include the opening cysteine and the closing phenylalanine or tryptophan.

V	J	CDR3
TRBV15	TRBJ1-3	CATSTSRTADGNTIYF
TRBV10-1	TRBJ2-1	CASSPGLAGGNNEQFF
TRBV7-8	TRBJ2-3	CASSDRGGGFADTQYF
TRBV2	TRBJ1-5	CASSVAGAGNQPQHF
TRBV18	TRBJ2-2	CASSPFSGVNRYTGELFF
TRBV5-1	TRBJ1-2	CASSSETRPYGYTF
TRBV19	TRBJ1-1	CASSKWAGDRATEAFF
TRBV6-5	TRBJ2-7	CASSTGQGFEQYF
TRBV7-9	TRBJ2-3	CASLGGDTQYF
TRBV7-2	TRBJ2-2	CASSFGGALELFF
TRBV7-2	TRBJ1-2	CASSPGTGPNYGYTF
TRBV7-8	TRBJ2-1	CASSWGRSRNEQFF
TRBV5-1	TRBJ1-6	CASSLDRDNSPLHF
TRBV2	TRBJ2-7	CASKVWDRGEQYF
TRBV7-2	TRBJ1-5	CASSFVSDQPQHF
TRBV4-1	TRBJ2-1	CASSQPTGSNEQFF
TRBV3-1/TRBV3-2	TRBJ1-2	CASSRTDNYGYTF
TRBV7-2	TRBJ1-2	CASSRQGAYGYTF
TRBV19	TRBJ1-5	CASSTVTGQQPQHF
TRBV6-5	TRBJ1-5	CASSYSRSGASQPQHF
TRBV10-1	TRBJ1-2	CATAISFRDSRPTNYGYTF
TRBV5-1	TRBJ1-5	CASSLGGGGRQPQHF
TRBV11-2	TRBJ2-2	CASSSNRMTSGGATGELFF
TRBV6-6	TRBJ1-2	CASWREEGYTF
TRBV4-1	TRBJ1-2	CASSQTTGFYGYTF
TRBV30	TRBJ2-5	CAWGRGGPTETQYF
TRBV5-1	TRBJ2-1	CASSLAGLGYNEQFF
TRBV7-9	TRBJ2-7	CASSLVAGAREYEQYF
TRBV27	TRBJ1-5	CASSAGYVSNQPQHF
TRBV4-2	TRBJ2-1	CASSQGRDEQFF
TRBV7-7	TRBJ2-3	CASSLSGGTDTQYF
TRBV5-4	TRBJ2-2	CASSLAADTGELFF
TRBV4-2	TRBJ1-1	CASSQDRGSRTEAFF
TRBV27	TRBJ2-1	CASSSGQGGYNEQFF
TRBV12-3/TRBV12-4	TRBJ1-2	CASTAQGFYGYTF
TRBV27	TRBJ1-6	CASSNRPETIRSPLHF
TRBV5-6	TRBJ2-7	CASSWDSEQYF